A single sample is the source of the 25 T cell receptor beta chains below, sequenced in a study of T cell responses to AZD1222 COVID-19 vaccine. Generated by immunoSEQ multiplex PCR, the TCRdb table keeps only in-frame clones and is missing some. The sample records more than 110,000 clones, approximately 92% being singletons. Source: peripheral blood, taken 28 days after the second AZD1222 dose. The receptor set was obtained from an adult who received the AZD1222 COVID-19 vaccine.

The chain combines TRBV29-1 with TRBJ2-3; 9 bases align to TRBD1. The CDR3 sequence is 15 residues long. J lost 0 bases, V lost 5 bases, and 6 bases had no gene match. The germline CDR1 and CDR2 sequences are SQVTM and ANQGSEA. The chain's CDR3 is CSVRDRGMSTDTQYF. The CDR3, as DNA: TGCAGCGTTAGAGACAGGGGGATGAGCACAGATACGCAGTATTTT.

The chain uses TRBV28 and TRBJ1-5, with D maybe TRBD1 (6 bases). The CDR3 loop spans 13 amino acids. CDR1 is MDHEN, CDR2 SYDVKM, per germline. Trimming cost V 7 bases and J 6 bases, with 13 bases left between them. The CDR3 spells CASTLGGGQPQHF. CDR3 in DNA: TGTGCCAGCACCTTAGGGGGGGGTCAGCCCCAGCATTTT.

This chain links TRBV3-1 (or the pseudogene TRBV3-2) with TRBJ1-5; no reliable D call. The germline V gene has CDR1 LGHDT and CDR2 YNNKEL (reference sequence). This CDR3 region has 14 residues. Trimming took 3 bases from V and 4 from J, leaving 10 bases between them. This CDR3 is CASSQGIGNQPQHF. The CDR3 DNA reads TGTGCCAGCAGCCAGGGCATAGGGAATCAGCCCCAGCATTTT.

CDR3 amino acids: CSANFQGAETQYF. DNA for the CDR3: TGCAGCGCAAACTTTCAGGGCGCAGAGACCCAGTACTTC. The chain is built from TRBV29-1 and TRBJ2-5; tentative D call: TRBD1 (5 bases). CDR1 is SQVTM and CDR2 is ANQGSEA in the germline V gene. This CDR3 comprises 13 residues. The V end lost 7 bases, the J end lost 4 bases, and 16 bases lay between the germline ends.

The chain carries TRBV3-1 (or the pseudogene TRBV3-2) and TRBJ1-4, with D hard to call. Germline V gives CDR1 LGHDT, CDR2 YNNKEL (reference sequence). The germline V and J ends were trimmed by 0 bases and 8 bases, with 10 bases remaining between them. This CDR3 region has 14 residues. The CDR3 spells CASSQDTVVEKLFF. CDR3 sequence (DNA): TGTGCCAGCAGCCAAGATACGGTAGTCGAAAAACTGTTTTTT.

The chain employs TRBV15 and TRBJ1-6; no reliable D call. There are 17 residues in the CDR3. V was shortened by 1 base and J by 0 bases, with 10 bases between the two germline ends. The germline V gene encodes CDR1 LNHNV and CDR2 YYDKDF (reference sequence). CDR3 protein: CATSRGPLSSYNSPLHF. The CDR3, as DNA: TGTGCCACCAGCAGAGGCCCCCTCAGCTCCTATAATTCACCCCTCCACTTT. Looking up the rest from reference TRBV15 and TRBJ1-6 gives the full variable domain: DAMVIQNPRYQVTQFGKPVTLSCSQTLNHNVMYWYQQKSSQAPKLLFHYYDKDFNNEADTPDNFQSRRPNTSFCFLDIRSPGLGDTAMYLCATSRGPLSSYNSPLHFGNGTRLTVT.

The sample holds a few counts of this clone. The chain uses TRBV12-5 and TRBJ1-1, with a tentative D call TRBD1 (5 bases). V gave up 4 bases and J gave up 10 bases, with 10 bases separating them. The CDR3 loop spans 11 amino acids. From germline, CDR1 is LGHNT and CDR2 FRNRAP. The CDR3: CASGSGGTAFF. The CDR3 DNA reads as TGTGCTAGTGGTTCCGGGGGGACAGCTTTCTTT.

This chain joins TRBV4-2 and TRBJ2-7, with a possible D match to TRBD1 (6 bases). The CDR3 sequence is 15 residues long. Germline lookup yields CDR1 LGHNA and CDR2 YNFKEQ. Trimming shortened V by 0 bases and J by 2 bases, and 11 bases separated the two germline ends. The CDR3 bases are TGTGCCAGCAGCCAAGATTTAGACAGGACCTACGAGCAGTACTTC. Its protein is CASSQDLDRTYEQYF.

The V call is TRBV11-2, the J call TRBJ1-1; TRBD1 is a possible D gene (5 bases). This CDR3 has 16 residues. V lost 5 bases, J lost 6 bases, and 22 bases lay in between. Per germline, CDR1 SGHAT and CDR2 FQNNGV. The CDR3 sequence: CASSPTGVRAVPEAFF. CDR3 bases: TGTGCCAGCAGCCCGACGGGGGTTAGGGCGGTCCCTGAAGCTTTCTTT.

DNA for the CDR3: TGTGCCAGCAGTCCACAACAGGGCGAAAGCAATCAGCCCCAGCATTTT. As protein: CASSPQQGESNQPQHF. V usage is TRBV28 and J usage is TRBJ1-5; possible D gene TRBD1, 6 bases. Trimming took off 5 bases at V and 1 base at J, with 15 bases between the two ends. There are 16 residues in the CDR3. Germline CDR1 reads MDHEN; CDR2 reads SYDVKM.

The chain recombines TRBV28 with TRBJ2-2; the D gene is possibly TRBD1 (6 bases). From germline, CDR1 is MDHEN and CDR2 SYDVKM. CDR3 length equals 17 residues. V was pared by 3 bases and J by 0 bases, with 14 bases between. This CDR3 is CASSFPWGHTNTGELFF. CDR3 bases: TGTGCCAGCAGTTTTCCGTGGGGACACACGAACACCGGGGAGCTGTTTTTT.

The V and J genes are TRBV7-2 and TRBJ2-6; weak D call: TRBD2 (6 bases). Looked up from germline, CDR1 is SGHTA and CDR2 is FQGNSA. The CDR3 consists of 18 residues. V lost 4 bases to trimming and J lost 0 bases, with 16 bases between them. Here the CDR3 reads CASSSRYGGSSGANVLTF. The CDR3 DNA is TGTGCCAGCAGCTCTAGGTACGGAGGGAGCTCTGGGGCCAACGTCCTGACTTTC.

The chain has TRBV30 and TRBJ1-6, with 8 bases that match TRBD1. V lost 5 bases and J lost 8; bases outside the gene matches: 5. CDR1 and CDR2 (germline): GTSNPN, SVGIG (reference sequence). This CDR3 is 13 amino acids long. Here the CDR3 DNA reads TGTGCCTGGGGAGGACAGGGCTATTCACCCCTCCACTTT. The encoded protein is CAWGGQGYSPLHF. The variable domain in full, with the rest retrieved from reference TRBV30 and TRBJ1-6, is SQTIHQWPATLVQPVGSPLSLECTVEGTSNPNLYWYRQAAGRGLQLLFYSVGIGQISSEVPQNLSASRPQDRQFILSSKKLLLSDSGFYLCAWGGQGYSPLHFGNGTRLTVT.

Worth noting for this clone: This same CDR3 is encoded by further DNA sequences in the sample. V and J are TRBV28 and TRBJ2-3; the D is unclear. The CDR3 has 14 residues. V dropped 3 bases and J dropped 1 base, with 8 bases sitting between them. The germline CDR1 and CDR2 sequences are MDHEN and SYDVKM. The CDR3 reads CASSFLSGTDTQYF. The CDR3 coding sequence is TGTGCCAGCAGTTTTTTGAGTGGCACAGATACGCAGTATTTT. Based on the CDR3 plus reference TRBV28 and TRBJ2-3, the full variable domain is DVKVTQSSRYLVKRTGEKVFLECVQDMDHENMFWYRQDPGLGLRLIYFSYDVKMKEKGDIPEGYSVSREKKERFSLILESASTNQTSMYLCASSFLSGTDTQYFGPGTRLTVL.

The rearrangement joins TRBV27 to TRBJ2-7, with 8 nucleotides matching TRBD2. CDR1 and CDR2 from the germline V gene are MNHEY and SMNVEV (reference sequence). The CDR3 has 14 residues. V trimming: 4 bases; J trimming: 2 bases; junction bases outside the gene matches: 4. The CDR3 nucleotides are TGTGCCAGCAGTTCATTAGCGGGACCCTACGAGCAGTACTTC. Protein product: CASSSLAGPYEQYF.

The chain joins TRBV6-6 to TRBJ1-6; tentatively, D is TRBD1 (6 bases). V lost 4 bases and J 9 bases, leaving 13 bases between the germline ends. Germline values: CDR1 MNHNY, CDR2 SVGAGI (reference sequence). CDR3 size: 14 residues. The CDR3 nucleotides are TGTGCCAGCAGTTCCTCAGGGGTGGGTTCACCCCTCCACTTT. It translates to CASSSSGVGSPLHF.

The genes are TRBV10-3 and TRBJ2-3, with a weak D call TRBD2 (5 bases). V lost 4 bases and J 2 bases, leaving 19 bases between the germline ends. The germline V gene has CDR1 ENHRY and CDR2 SYGVKD. There are 17 residues in the CDR3. CDR3 nucleotide sequence: TGTGCCATCAGTGCCGGGGATTCTTCTCCACACACAGATACGCAGTATTTT. Translating gives CAISAGDSSPHTDTQYF.

The V gene is TRBV10-2, the J gene TRBJ2-1; D perhaps matches TRBD2 (6 bases). CDR1 and CDR2 (germline): WSHSY, SAAADI. V was trimmed by 4 bases and J by 14 bases, leaving 21 bases between them. The CDR3 is 14 amino acids. CDR3 sequence: CASSAQTSHDNEFF. The CDR3 bases are TGCGCCAGCAGTGCTCAAACTAGCCACGATAATGAGTTCTTC.

The chain links TRBV6-1 to TRBJ2-1; D might be TRBD1 (6 bases). The CDR3 contains 16 residues. CDR1 is MNHNS and CDR2 is SASEGT in the germline V gene. V lost 3 bases, J lost 4 bases, and 16 bases lay in between. As DNA, the CDR3 is TGTGCCAGCAGTGATCAGGACAGACCCTCTTACAATGAGCAGTTCTTC. This sequence encodes CASSDQDRPSYNEQFF.

The chain is built from TRBV19 and TRBJ2-1; TRBD2 matches 9 bases. The CDR3 totals 16 residues. Unmatched junction bases numbered 6, after V lost 2 bases and J lost 4 bases. CDR1 and CDR2 from the germline V gene are LNHDA and SQIVND (reference sequence). CDR3 nucleotide sequence: TGTGCCAGTAGTATAAGACTAGCGGACTATTACAATGAGCAGTTCTTC. Residues: CASSIRLADYYNEQFF.

The chain links TRBV18 to TRBJ2-7, with 9 bases identical to TRBD1. The germline V gene has CDR1 KGHSH and CDR2 LQKENI. This CDR3 is built from 15 residues. With 2 bases clipped from V and 5 bases from J, the junction kept 7 bases outside the gene matches. CDR3 sequence: CASSPNRGQSNEQYF. The CDR3 DNA follows: TGTGCCAGCTCACCAAACAGGGGGCAATCGAACGAGCAGTACTTC.

The chain couples TRBV2 to TRBJ2-5; TRBD2 aligns across 8 bases. The ends lost 3 bases at V and 4 bases at J; junction bases unmatched: 7. The CDR3 runs to 15 residues. Germline values: CDR1 SNHLY, CDR2 FYNNEI. The CDR3: CASSDPAGGPETQYF. CDR3 nucleotides: TGTGCCAGCAGTGATCCTGCGGGAGGCCCAGAGACCCAGTACTTC.

This chain joins TRBV7-8 and TRBJ1-1; D unclear. This CDR3 is built from 14 residues. V shed 3 bases and J shed 2 bases, with 10 bases lying between them. CDR1 and CDR2 (germline): SGHVS, FQNEAQ. This chain's CDR3 is CASSFGRRNTEAFF. DNA of the CDR3: TGTGCCAGCAGCTTCGGACGGCGAAACACTGAAGCTTTCTTT.

The chain joins TRBV28 to TRBJ2-7; D may be TRBD2 (6 bases). V was pared by 6 bases and J by 4 bases, with 13 bases between. The CDR3 sequence is 13 residues long. The V gene's germline CDR1 is MDHEN and CDR2 SYDVKM. The CDR3 loop reads CASSHLARYEQYF. The CDR3 bases are TGTGCCAGCAGCCACCTAGCGAGATACGAGCAGTACTTC.

The V gene is TRBV12-3 or TRBV12-4, the J gene TRBJ1-2; TRBD1 is a possible D gene (5 bases). The CDR3 consists of 12 residues. V lost 2 bases and J lost 8, with 9 bases in between. CDR3 DNA sequence: TGTGCCAGCAGTTTACAGGGATTCGGCTACACCTTC. This sequence encodes CASSLQGFGYTF.